The sequence of this T cell receptor beta chain was determined in a study of blood T cell repertoires in COVID-19. Whole-study context: COVID-19 samples from acute and convalescent phases originated in the United States, Italy and Spain. T cells, B-cell-depleted T cells, or PBMCs provided the cDNA or gDNA that served as material.

The CDR3 has 13 residues. Germline loops: CDR1 GTSNPN, CDR2 SVGIG (reference sequence). The V end lost 3 bases, the J end lost 1 base, and 9 bases lay between the germline ends. Methods used by the authors: Nucleated cell number was recorded as an estimate derived from reference gene primer amplification. Data came from immunoSEQ multiplex PCR; TCRdb stores just in-frame clones and leaves some out. The DNA was the basis for D and trimming; V, J and clone size are from that table. This table has about 120,000 clones, roughly 79% appearing once. Source material: peripheral blood. The chain joins TRBV30 to TRBJ1-2, with a tentative D call TRBD1 (6 bases). The TCR was taken from a human donor in a cohort sampled during active COVID-19. The DNA for the CDR3 is TGTGCCTGGAGCCGACAGGTTAACTATGGCTACACCTTC. This translates into CAWSRQVNYGYTF.